The 10 T cell receptor beta chains listed next were all sequenced from one sample in a study of T cells in Graves' hyperthyroidism and ophthalmopathy (dated by TCRdb to between 2018 and 2021). Library generation was performed with multiplex PCR. TCRdb lists the instrument as Illumina HiSeq 2000. The TCR beta CDR3 regions were amplified from the RNA transcripts. For the first round of RT-PCR on the TCR CDR3, the HTBI primer set was used together with the Qiagen OneStep RT-PCR kit. TCRdb ran its own pipeline on the public reads, namely fastp trimming at Q25 and MiXCR clone calling, and kept in-frame beta chains. Rows with one shared CDR3 protein collapse into an entry with the most common genes and DNA. The table for this sample lists fewer than 500,000 distinct CDR3 sequences; about 14% of them were counted only once. Of the sample, around 20% is held by the ten largest clones. The sequencing input was blood. These TCRs come from a woman aged 25 to 39 with Graves' ophthalmopathy.

In this sample, this clonotype turned up a few times. The chain couples TRBV5-4 to TRBJ2-7; 9 bases align to TRBD2. CDR1 and CDR2 (germline): SGHNT, YYREEE (reference sequence). The CDR3 length is 16 residues. V shed 2 bases, J shed 3 bases, and the junction held 9 bases outside the gene matches. The CDR3: CASSLNRLAGLYEQYF. CDR3 bases: TGTGCCAGCAGCTTAAATCGGCTAGCGGGACTCTACGAGCAGTACTTC.

The chain uses TRBV7-9 and TRBJ2-1; no clear D gene. CDR1 and CDR2 (germline): SEHNR, FQNEAQ (reference sequence). With 1 base removed from V and 8 bases from J, the gap between germline ends came to 9 bases. The CDR3 covers 13 residues. The CDR3 coding sequence is TGTGCCAGCAGCTTAGAAGGGTCTGATGAGCAGTTCTTC. It is translated as CASSLEGSDEQFF.

This clonotype was found a few times. The CDR3 DNA reads TGCGCCAGCAGCTTGGGGCCAGGGGGCGGAAACACCATATATTTT. Translated, it gives CASSLGPGGGNTIYF. V gene TRBV5-1 combines with J gene TRBJ1-3, with 8 bases that match TRBD1. CDR3 size: 15 residues. After removal of 0 bases from V and 4 bases from J, the junction contained 3 bases not matched to a gene. Germline CDR1 is SGHRS and CDR2 is YFSETQ.

This chain connects TRBV7-8 to TRBJ2-3; unclear D gene. V was clipped by 5 bases and J by 4 bases, with 13 bases between them. The germline V gene has CDR1 SGHVS and CDR2 FQNEAQ. CDR3 size: 14 residues. The CDR3: CASSLHSSPDTQYF. In nucleotides, the CDR3 is TGTGCCAGCAGCCTTCACTCAAGCCCAGATACGCAGTATTTT.

There are many counts of this clonotype. V and J are TRBV27 and TRBJ1-2, with 10 bases lining up with TRBD1. The CDR3 extends over 16 amino acids. V lost 4 bases, J lost 2 bases, and 7 bases stayed unmatched. Germline V gene lookup returns CDR1 MNHEY and CDR2 SMNVEV (reference sequence). The CDR3 protein is CASSSPTGGRNYGYTF. CDR3 nucleotides: TGTGCCAGCAGTTCACCGACAGGGGGCAGGAACTATGGCTACACCTTC.

There are many counts of this clonotype. The J gene is TRBJ2-7, the V gene TRBV5-1; D is undetermined. The CDR3 sequence is 12 residues long. Germline V gives CDR1 SGHRS, CDR2 YFSETQ. The ends were cut back, 0 bases at V and 3 bases at J, with 4 bases in the middle. CDR3 in DNA: TGCGCCAGCAGCTTGGATTACTACGAGCAGTACTTC. This sequence encodes CASSLDYYEQYF.

This clonotype was found many times. V and J are TRBV24-1 and TRBJ2-1; D remains ambiguous. CDR3 length equals 13 residues. Trimming took off 0 bases at V and 9 bases at J, with 8 bases between the two ends. The germline V gene has CDR1 KGHDR and CDR2 SFDVKD. The CDR3 loop is CATSDLRVSEQFF. The CDR3, as DNA: TGTGCCACCAGTGATTTGAGGGTGAGTGAGCAGTTCTTC.

V gene TRBV9 combines with J gene TRBJ2-2, with TRBD2 as a possible D gene (6 bases). The germline V gene encodes CDR1 SGDLS and CDR2 YYNGEE. This CDR3 is built from 16 residues. V shed 0 bases and J shed 2 bases, with 11 bases lying between them. This CDR3 reads CASSVGVAANTGELFF. CDR3 coding DNA: TGTGCCAGCAGCGTAGGGGTAGCGGCTAACACCGGGGAGCTGTTTTTT.

On this clonotype itself: A much more abundant neighbour one base away suggests this may be a read error. The chain has TRBV7-9 and TRBJ2-7; no clear D. CDR3 size: 13 residues. CDR1 is SEHNR, CDR2 FQNEAQ, per germline (reference sequence). CDR3 amino acids: CASSLAGLPEQCF. Here the CDR3 DNA reads TGTGCCAGCAGCTTAGCGGGTCTTCCCGAGCAGTGCTTC.

This clonotype has more than one count but fewer than ten. The J gene is TRBJ2-2, the V gene TRBV4-1, with 7 nucleotides matching TRBD1. Germline trimming cut 3 bases from V and 5 bases from J; bases unmatched to any gene: 6. Germline V gives CDR1 MGHRA, CDR2 YSYEKL. The length of the CDR3 is 15 residues. The CDR3 coding sequence is TGCGCCAGCAGCCATAGGGCAGGGGGAACCGGGGAGCTGTTTTTT. Protein: CASSHRAGGTGELFF.